The TCR beta chain described here comes from a study of vaccination and CD4 T cells after COVID-19. Turning to this clonotype: Its specificity is not known.

Treatment here: approximately 10-day PBMC culture with coronavirus spike peptide pools or control peptides (ViraFEST assay). The positive PCR dates, which preceded the US Alpha, Beta and Delta variants, fell between March and December 2020. Germline V gene data show CDR1 as LNHDA and CDR2 as SQIVND (reference sequence). Trimming at V came to 2 bases and at J to 4 bases, leaving 4 bases not matched to a gene. The CDR3 is 14 amino acids. Once obtained from cultured CD4+ T cells, the DNA was sequenced using the Oncomine TCR Beta short-read assay. The authors extracted genomic DNA from cultured CD4+ T cells. TCRdb reanalysed the PCR reads using MiXCR and keeps one entry per CDR3 protein. The table shows around 20,000 distinct CDR3 sequences, with 58% occurring only once.

The sample was CD4+ T cells from blood, cultured in vitro, taken after SARS-CoV-2 vaccination. V is TRBV19 and J is TRBJ2-7, with TRBD2 identical over 8 bases. This clonotype originated in a human donor who had recovered from COVID-19. CDR3 sequence reads: CASSIREGRYEQYF. CDR3 in DNA: TGTGCCAGTAGTATACGGGAGGGCCGGTACGAGCAGTACTTC.